The clone carrying this TCR beta chain appeared many times. Its cognate antigen is unknown. The sample is drawn from a study of T cells in Graves' hyperthyroidism and ophthalmopathy. For the study at large: The initial diagnosis was the point when peripheral blood was collected, ahead of any treatment.

Germline-derived CDR1 and CDR2 are MDHEN and SYDVKM. CDR3 length equals 16 residues. Germline trimming cut 10 bases from V and 5 bases from J; bases unmatched to any gene: 13. Template material for amplifying TCR beta CDR3 regions consisted of RNA transcripts. The TCR CDR3 first-round RT-PCR relied on the HTBI primer set. TCRdb reprocessed the multiplex PCR reads with MiXCR, giving one entry per CDR3 protein. The repertoire has around 300,000 distinct CDR3 sequences, around 15% of them found once; the top ten carry 30% to 35%. Overall study findings and caveats: Most thyroid clonotypes with frequency above 0.001 were detected in blood.

This TCR was sampled from a woman in her thirties or forties with Graves' ophthalmopathy. Input material: blood. The V call is TRBV28, the J call TRBJ2-5; 13 bases fit TRBD2. CDR3 DNA sequence: TGTGCCACCAAGATAACTAGCGGGAGGGCCGGGGAGACCCAGTACTTC. It codes for CATKITSGRAGETQYF.